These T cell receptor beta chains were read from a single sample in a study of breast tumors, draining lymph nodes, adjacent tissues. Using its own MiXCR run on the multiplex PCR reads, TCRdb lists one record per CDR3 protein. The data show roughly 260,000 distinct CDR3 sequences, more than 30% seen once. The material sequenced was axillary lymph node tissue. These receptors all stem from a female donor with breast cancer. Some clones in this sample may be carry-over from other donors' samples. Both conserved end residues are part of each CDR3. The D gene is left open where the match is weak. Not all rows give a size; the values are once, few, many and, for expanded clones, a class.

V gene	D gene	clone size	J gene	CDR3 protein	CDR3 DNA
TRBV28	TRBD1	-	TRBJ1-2	CASSPQTGASGYTF	TGTGCCAGCAGCCCCCAGACAGGGGCGTCGGGCTACACCTTC
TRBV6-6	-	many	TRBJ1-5	CASSYSQGNQPQHF	TGTGCCAGCAGTTACTCTCAGGGCAATCAGCCCCAGCATTTT
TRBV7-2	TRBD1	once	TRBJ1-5	CASSLVQGGTQPQHF	TGTGCCAGCAGCTTAGTGCAGGGGGGCACTCAGCCCCAGCATTTT
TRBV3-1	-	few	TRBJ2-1	CASSHGRLISGNEQFF	TGTGCCAGCAGCCATGGACGGCTCATTTCGGGCAATGAGCAGTTCTTC
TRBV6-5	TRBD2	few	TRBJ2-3	CASSYSKGGREGRDTQYF	TGTGCCAGCAGTTACTCGAAAGGAGGGCGGGAGGGCCGAGATACGCAGTATTTT
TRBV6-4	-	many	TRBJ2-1	CASSESGTYNEQFF	TGTGCCAGCAGTGAATCGGGGACCTACAATGAGCAGTTCTTC
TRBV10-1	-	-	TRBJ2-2	CASSEGTYTGELFF	TGCGCCAGCAGTGAGGGGACTTACACCGGGGAGCTGTTTTTT
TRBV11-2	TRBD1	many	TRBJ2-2	CASTLTGGGTGELFF	TGTGCCAGCACCCTAACAGGGGGCGGGACCGGGGAGCTGTTTTTT
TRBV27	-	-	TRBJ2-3	CASSLVFPADTQYF	TGTGCCAGCAGTTTAGTTTTTCCCGCAGATACGCAGTATTTT
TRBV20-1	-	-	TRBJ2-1	CSARDQSYNERFF	TGCAGTGCCAGAGATCAATCCTACAATGAGCGGTTCTTC
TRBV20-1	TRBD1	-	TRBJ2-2	CSASTIRTGVNTGELFF	TGCAGTGCCAGTACGATACGGACAGGGGTGAACACCGGGGAGCTGTTTTTT
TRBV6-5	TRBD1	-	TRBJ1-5	CASSLTGFNQPQHF	TGTGCCAGCAGCCTGACAGGGTTCAATCAGCCCCAGCATTTT
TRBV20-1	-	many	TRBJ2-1	CSARYVGGEQFF	TGCAGTGCTAGATACGTAGGTGGTGAGCAGTTCTTC
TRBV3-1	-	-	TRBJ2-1	CASSPWARANEQFF	TGTGCCAGCAGCCCTTGGGCTAGAGCCAATGAGCAGTTCTTC
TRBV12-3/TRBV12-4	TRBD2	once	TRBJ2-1	CATGLSGSRNEQFF	TGTGCCACCGGCCTTAGCGGGTCTCGCAATGAGCAGTTCTTC
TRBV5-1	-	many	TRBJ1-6	CASSPREGRDSPLHF	TGCGCCAGCAGCCCCCGTGAGGGCAGAGACTCACCCCTCCACTTT
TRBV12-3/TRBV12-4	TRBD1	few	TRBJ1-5	CASSFTPQGLQPQHF	TGTGCCAGCAGTTTCACCCCACAGGGGCTTCAGCCCCAGCATTTT
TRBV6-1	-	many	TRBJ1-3	CASSGFSGNTIYF	TGTGCCAGCAGCGGATTCTCTGGAAACACCATATATTTT
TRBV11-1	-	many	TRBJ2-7	CASSSPRVPYEQYF	TGTGCCAGCAGCTCGCCCCGGGTCCCCTACGAGCAGTACTTC
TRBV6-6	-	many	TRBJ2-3	CASSYSKGTSIFSTDTQYF	TGTGCCAGCAGTTACTCGAAGGGGACAAGTATCTTTAGCACAGATACGCAGTATTTT
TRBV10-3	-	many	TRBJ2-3	CAISDRTGGTDTQYF	TGTGCCATCAGTGATCGGACCGGGGGTACGGATACGCAGTATTTT
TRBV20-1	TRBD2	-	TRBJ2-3	CSASGWGSGRTDTQYF	TGCAGTGCTAGTGGTTGGGGGAGCGGGAGAACAGATACGCAGTATTTT
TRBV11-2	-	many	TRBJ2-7	CASSTGSRRVGAEQYF	TGTGCCAGCAGCACTGGTTCAAGGCGGGTCGGGGCCGAGCAGTACTTC
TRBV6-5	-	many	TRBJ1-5	CASSPGLSQPQHF	TGTGCCAGCAGCCCGGGACTGTCTCAGCCCCAGCATTTT
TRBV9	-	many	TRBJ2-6	CASSARATGANVLTF	TGTGCCAGCAGCGCCCGGGCTACCGGGGCCAACGTCCTGACTTTC
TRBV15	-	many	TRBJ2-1	CATRRPGGDEQFF	TGTGCCACCAGGCGTCCTGGTGGGGATGAGCAGTTCTTC
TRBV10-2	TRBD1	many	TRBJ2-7	CASSGTEYEQYF	TGCGCCAGCAGCGGGACAGAGTACGAGCAGTACTTC
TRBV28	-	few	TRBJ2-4	CASSFSTGRNIQYF	TGTGCCAGCAGTTTTTCGACAGGAAGAAACATTCAGTACTTC
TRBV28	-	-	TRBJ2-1	CASIPLTSSYNEQFF	TGTGCCAGCATCCCGTTAACCAGCTCCTACAATGAGCAGTTCTTC
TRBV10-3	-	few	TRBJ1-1	CAIKNDRNTEAFF	TGTGCCATCAAAAATGACAGGAACACTGAAGCTTTCTTT
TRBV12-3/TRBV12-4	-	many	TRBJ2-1	CASSLVGGPYNEQFF	TGTGCCAGCAGTTTAGTGGGGGGCCCCTACAATGAGCAGTTCTTC
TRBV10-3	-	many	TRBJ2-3	CAISEGGTTDTQYF	TGTGCCATCAGTGAAGGTGGCACCACAGATACGCAGTATTTT
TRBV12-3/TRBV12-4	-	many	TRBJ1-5	CASSLSGSNQPQHF	TGTGCCAGCAGTTTATCAGGTAGCAATCAGCCCCAGCATTTT
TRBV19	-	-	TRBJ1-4	CASSIDQHSNEKLFF	TGTGCCAGTAGTATAGATCAGCACAGCAATGAAAAACTGTTTTTT
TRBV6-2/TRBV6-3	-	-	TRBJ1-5	CASSLQGFNQLQHF	TGTGCCAGCAGTCTACAGGGATTCAATCAGCTCCAGCATTTT
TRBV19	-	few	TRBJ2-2	CASSIYSGELFF	TGTGCCAGTAGTATTTATTCCGGGGAGCTGTTTTTT
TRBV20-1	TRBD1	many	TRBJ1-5	CSARITGTGSGQPQHF	TGCAGTGCTAGAATTACCGGGACAGGGAGCGGTCAGCCCCAGCATTTT